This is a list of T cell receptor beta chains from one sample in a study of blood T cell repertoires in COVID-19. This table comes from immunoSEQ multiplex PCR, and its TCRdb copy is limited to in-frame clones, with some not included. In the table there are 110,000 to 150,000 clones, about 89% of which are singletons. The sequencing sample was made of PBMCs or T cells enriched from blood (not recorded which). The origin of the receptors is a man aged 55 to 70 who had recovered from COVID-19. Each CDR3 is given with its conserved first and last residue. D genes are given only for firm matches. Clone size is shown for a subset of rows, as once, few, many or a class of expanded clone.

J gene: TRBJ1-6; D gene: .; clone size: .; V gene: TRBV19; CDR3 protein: CASNRVVDSPLHF; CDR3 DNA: TGTGCCAGTAACAGGGTCGTTGATTCACCCCTCCACTTT
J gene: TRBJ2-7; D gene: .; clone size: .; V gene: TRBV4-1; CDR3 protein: CASSQDWAGYEQYF; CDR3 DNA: TGCGCCAGCAGCCAAGACTGGGCAGGGTACGAGCAGTACTTC
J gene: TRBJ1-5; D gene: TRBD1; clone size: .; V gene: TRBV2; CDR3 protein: CASREKTGLSNQPQHF; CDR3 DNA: TGTGCCAGCAGAGAGAAGACAGGGCTAAGCAATCAGCCCCAGCATTTT
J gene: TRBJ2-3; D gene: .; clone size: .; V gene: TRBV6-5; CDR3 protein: CASSYDIGSVGDTQYF; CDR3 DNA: TGTGCCAGCAGTTACGACATCGGGAGCGTGGGAGATACGCAGTATTTT
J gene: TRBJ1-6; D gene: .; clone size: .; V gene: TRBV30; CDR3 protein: CAWSVEVFSSPLHF; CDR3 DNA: TGTGCCTGGAGTGTTGAGGTTTTCAGTTCACCCCTCCACTTT
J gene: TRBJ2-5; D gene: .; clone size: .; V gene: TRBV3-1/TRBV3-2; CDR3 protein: CASSQEVSTETQYF; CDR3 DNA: TGTGCCAGCAGCCAAGAGGTTAGCACTGAGACCCAGTACTTC
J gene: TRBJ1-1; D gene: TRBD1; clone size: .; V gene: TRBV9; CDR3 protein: CASSTSPGTGFGIALNTEAFF; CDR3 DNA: TGTGCCAGCAGCACGAGTCCCGGGACAGGGTTCGGGATCGCGTTGAACACTGAAGCTTTCTTT
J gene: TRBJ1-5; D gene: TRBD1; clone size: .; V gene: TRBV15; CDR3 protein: CATSTDRGGNQPQHF; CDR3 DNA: TGTGCCACCAGCACCGACAGGGGTGGCAATCAGCCCCAGCATTTT
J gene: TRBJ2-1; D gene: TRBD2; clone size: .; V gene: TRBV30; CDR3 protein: CAWSGTSGGADEQFF; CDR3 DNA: TGTGCCTGGAGTGGGACTAGCGGGGGGGCAGATGAGCAGTTCTTC
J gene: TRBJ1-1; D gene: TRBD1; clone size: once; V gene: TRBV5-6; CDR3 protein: CASSAGGVEAFF; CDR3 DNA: TGTGCCAGCAGCGCAGGGGGAGTTGAAGCTTTCTTT
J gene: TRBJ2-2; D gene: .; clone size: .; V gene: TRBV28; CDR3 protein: CASSLGGDGELFF; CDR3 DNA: TGTGCCAGCAGTTTGGGGGGAGACGGGGAGCTGTTTTTT
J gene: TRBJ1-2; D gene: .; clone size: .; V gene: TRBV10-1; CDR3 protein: CANQGRRHGYTF; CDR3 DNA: TGCGCCAACCAAGGCAGGCGCCACGGCTACACCTTC
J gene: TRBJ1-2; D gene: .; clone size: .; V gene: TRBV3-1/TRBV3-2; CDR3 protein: CASSQGVNGYGYTF; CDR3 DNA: TGTGCCAGCAGCCAAGGGGTTAACGGGTATGGCTACACCTTC
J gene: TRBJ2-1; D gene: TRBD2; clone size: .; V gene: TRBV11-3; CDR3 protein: CASSLGPSGRSVNEQFF; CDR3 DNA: TGTGCCAGCAGCTTAGGACCGAGCGGGAGGTCAGTCAATGAGCAGTTCTTC
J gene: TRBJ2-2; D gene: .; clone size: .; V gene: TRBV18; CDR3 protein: CASSSRVTGELFF; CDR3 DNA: TGTGCCAGCTCATCCAGGGTCACCGGGGAGCTGTTTTTT
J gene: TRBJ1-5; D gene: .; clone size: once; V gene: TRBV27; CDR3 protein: CASSPSFSNQPQHF; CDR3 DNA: TGTGCCAGCAGTCCCTCCTTCAGCAATCAGCCCCAGCATTTT
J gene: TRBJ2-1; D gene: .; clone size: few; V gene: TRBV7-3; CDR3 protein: CASSRDTSYNEQFF; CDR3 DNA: TGTGCCAGCAGCCGAGACACCTCCTACAATGAGCAGTTCTTC
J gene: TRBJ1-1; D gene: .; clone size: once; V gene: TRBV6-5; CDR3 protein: CASSSDRTNTEAFF; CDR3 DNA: TGTGCCAGCAGTTCAGACAGGACGAACACTGAAGCTTTCTTT
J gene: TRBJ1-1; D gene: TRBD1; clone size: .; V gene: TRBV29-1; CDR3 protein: CSVEANRGREAFF; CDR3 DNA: TGCAGCGTTGAAGCCAACAGGGGGCGGGAGGCTTTCTTT
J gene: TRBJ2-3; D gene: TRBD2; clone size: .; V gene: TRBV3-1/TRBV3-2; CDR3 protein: CASSQTSGSRYF; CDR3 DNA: TGTGCCAGCAGCCAGACTAGCGGGAGTAGGTATTTT
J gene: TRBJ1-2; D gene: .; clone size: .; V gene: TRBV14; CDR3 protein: CASSQAATYGYTF; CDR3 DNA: TGTGCCAGCAGCCAAGCAGCGACTTATGGCTACACCTTC
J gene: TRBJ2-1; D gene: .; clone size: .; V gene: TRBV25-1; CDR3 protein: CASSVSYEQFF; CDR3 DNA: TGTGCCAGCAGTGTTTCCTATGAGCAGTTCTTC
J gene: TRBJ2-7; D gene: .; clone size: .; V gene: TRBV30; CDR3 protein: CAWSRWEVSSYEQYF; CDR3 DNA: TGTGCCTGGAGTCGGTGGGAGGTCTCCTCCTACGAGCAGTACTTC
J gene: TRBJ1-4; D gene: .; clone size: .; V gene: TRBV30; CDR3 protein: CAWSVRANEKLFF; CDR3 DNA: TGTGCCTGGAGTGTACGGGCTAATGAAAAACTGTTTTTT
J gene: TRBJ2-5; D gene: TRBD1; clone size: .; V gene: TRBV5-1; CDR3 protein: CASSLGRQGETQYF; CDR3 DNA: TGCGCCAGCAGCCTGGGCCGACAGGGAGAGACCCAGTACTTC
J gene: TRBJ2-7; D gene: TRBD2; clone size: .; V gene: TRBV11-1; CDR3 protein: CASSWTSGYSYEQYF; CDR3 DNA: TGTGCCAGCAGTTGGACTAGCGGGTATTCCTACGAGCAGTACTTC
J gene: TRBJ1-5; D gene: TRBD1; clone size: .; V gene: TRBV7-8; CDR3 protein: CASSQTPDRSNNQPQHF; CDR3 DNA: TGTGCCAGCAGCCAGACACCGGACAGGTCCAACAATCAGCCCCAGCATTTT
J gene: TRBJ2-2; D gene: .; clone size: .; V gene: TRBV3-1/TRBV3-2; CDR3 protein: CASSKTSPGELFF; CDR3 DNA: TGTGCCAGCAGCAAGACTAGTCCCGGGGAGCTGTTTTTT
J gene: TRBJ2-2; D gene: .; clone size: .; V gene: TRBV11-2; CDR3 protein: CASSSPSNTGELFF; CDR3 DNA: TGTGCCAGCAGCTCCCCCTCGAACACCGGGGAGCTGTTTTTT
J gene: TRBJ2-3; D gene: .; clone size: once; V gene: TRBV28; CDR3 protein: CASSQWGVRTPASDTQYF; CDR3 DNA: TGTGCCAGCAGTCAGTGGGGAGTCCGGACCCCGGCTTCTGATACGCAGTATTTT
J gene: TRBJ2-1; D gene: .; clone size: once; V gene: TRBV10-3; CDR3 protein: CAISETSIGEQFF; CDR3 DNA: TGTGCCATCAGTGAGACTAGTATTGGTGAGCAGTTCTTC
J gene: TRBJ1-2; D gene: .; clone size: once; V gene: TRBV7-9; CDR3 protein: CASSQNSPWGYTF; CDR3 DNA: TGTGCCAGCAGCCAAAACAGTCCCTGGGGCTACACCTTC
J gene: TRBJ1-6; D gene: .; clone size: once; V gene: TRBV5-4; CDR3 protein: CASSTPGLPILHF; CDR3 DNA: TGTGCCAGCAGCACCCCAGGCTTACCAATCCTCCACTTT
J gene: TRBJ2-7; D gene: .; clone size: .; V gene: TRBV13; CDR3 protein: CASSTRTMRMAYEQYF; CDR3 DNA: TGTGCCAGCAGCACACGGACAATGAGAATGGCCTACGAGCAGTACTTC
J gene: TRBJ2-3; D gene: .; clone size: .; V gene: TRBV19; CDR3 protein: CASSISGPSTDTQYF; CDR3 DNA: TGTGCCAGTAGTATCTCAGGGCCTAGCACAGATACGCAGTATTTT
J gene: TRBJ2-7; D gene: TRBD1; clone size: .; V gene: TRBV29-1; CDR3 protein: CSVVSRDRKTGTYEQYF; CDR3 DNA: TGCAGCGTTGTAAGTAGGGACAGAAAAACGGGCACCTACGAGCAGTACTTC
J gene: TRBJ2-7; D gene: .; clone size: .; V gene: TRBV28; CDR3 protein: CASSLTGYEQYF; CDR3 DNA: TGTGCCAGCAGTTTAACCGGCTACGAGCAGTACTTC
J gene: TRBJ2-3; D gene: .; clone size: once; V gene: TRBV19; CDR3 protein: CASSIPNTDTQYF; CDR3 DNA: TGTGCCAGTAGTATTCCTAACACAGATACGCAGTATTTT
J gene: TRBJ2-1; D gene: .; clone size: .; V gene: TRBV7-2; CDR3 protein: CASSLQTYNEQFF; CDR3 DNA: TGTGCCAGCAGCTTACAAACCTACAATGAGCAGTTCTTC
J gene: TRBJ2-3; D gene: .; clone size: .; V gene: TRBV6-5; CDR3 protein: CASSYGLRDTQYF; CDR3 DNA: TGTGCCAGCAGTTACGGTTTGAGAGATACGCAGTATTTT
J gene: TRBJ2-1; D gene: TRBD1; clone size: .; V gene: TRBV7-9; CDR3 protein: CASSFLGQPNEQFF; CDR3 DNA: TGTGCCAGCAGCTTTCTGGGACAGCCCAATGAGCAGTTCTTC
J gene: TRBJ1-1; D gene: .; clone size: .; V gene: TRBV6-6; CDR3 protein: CASTSRVGSAEAFF; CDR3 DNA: TGTGCCAGCACGAGTCGGGTAGGAAGTGCTGAAGCTTTCTTT
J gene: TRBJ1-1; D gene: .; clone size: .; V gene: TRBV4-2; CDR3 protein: CASSQERVWSTEAFF; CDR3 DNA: TGTGCCAGCAGCCAAGAGAGGGTTTGGAGCACTGAAGCTTTCTTT
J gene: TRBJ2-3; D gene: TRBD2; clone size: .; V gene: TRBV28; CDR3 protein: CASNSGTSGQYF; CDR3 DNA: TGTGCCAGCAATTCCGGGACTAGCGGGCAGTATTTT
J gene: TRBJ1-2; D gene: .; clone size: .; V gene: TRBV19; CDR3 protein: CASSIPLGATKTGYTF; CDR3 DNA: TGTGCCAGTAGTATACCATTAGGAGCCACGAAGACTGGCTACACCTTC
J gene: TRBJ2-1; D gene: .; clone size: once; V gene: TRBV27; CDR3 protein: CASSPTSLNEQFF; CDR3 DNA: TGTGCCAGCAGTCCTACTAGTCTGAATGAGCAGTTCTTC
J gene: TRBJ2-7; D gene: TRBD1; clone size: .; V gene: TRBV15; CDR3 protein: CATRSETGPHEQYF; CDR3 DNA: TGTGCCACCCGGTCCGAGACAGGGCCCCACGAGCAGTACTTC
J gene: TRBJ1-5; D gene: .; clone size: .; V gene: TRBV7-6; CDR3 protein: CASSTGTSAYSNQPQHF; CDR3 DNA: TGTGCCAGCAGCACCGGGACATCCGCCTATAGCAATCAGCCCCAGCATTTT
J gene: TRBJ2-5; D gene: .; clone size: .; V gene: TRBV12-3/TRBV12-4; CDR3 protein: CASRRGETQYF; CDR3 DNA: TGTGCCAGCAGGCGGGGAGAGACCCAGTACTTC
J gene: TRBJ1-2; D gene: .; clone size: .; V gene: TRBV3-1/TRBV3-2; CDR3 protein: CASSRGEPYGYTF; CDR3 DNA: TGTGCCAGCAGCCGAGGCGAACCTTATGGCTACACCTTC
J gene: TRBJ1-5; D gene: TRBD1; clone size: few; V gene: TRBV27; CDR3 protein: CASSSNRGFDQPQHF; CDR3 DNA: TGTGCCAGCAGCTCTAACAGGGGATTCGATCAGCCCCAGCATTTT
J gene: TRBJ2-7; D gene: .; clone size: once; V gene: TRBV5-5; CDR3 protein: CASSILGISYEQYF; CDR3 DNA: TGTGCCAGCAGCATACTAGGAATTAGCTACGAGCAGTACTTC
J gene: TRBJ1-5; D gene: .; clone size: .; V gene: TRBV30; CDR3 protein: CAWSVGSRGDQPQHF; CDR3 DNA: TGTGCCTGGAGTGTCGGGTCGCGGGGGGATCAGCCCCAGCATTTT
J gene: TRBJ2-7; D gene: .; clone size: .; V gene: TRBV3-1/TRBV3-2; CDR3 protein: CASSPLSGAYEQYF; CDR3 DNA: TGTGCCAGCAGCCCCCTTAGCGGCGCCTACGAGCAGTACTTC
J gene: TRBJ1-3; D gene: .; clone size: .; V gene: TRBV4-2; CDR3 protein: CASSRELRGNTIYF; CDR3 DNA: TGTGCCAGCAGCCGGGAGTTACGCGGAAACACCATATATTTT